This T cell receptor (beta chain) was documented in a study of shared clonotypes between healthy human individuals. Study-level points and caveats: Owing to a small donor count, the genetic and exposure-history diversity represented was limited.

Sequencing was performed with immunoSEQ multiplex PCR; in TCRdb, only in-frame clones are kept and a portion is missing. The sample carries 2 million or so clones, roughly 95% recorded once. Notes on this clone: The antigen remains undetermined.

Naive-designated CD8 cells lacked CD45RO, were positively enriched for CCR7, and omitted terminally differentiated effector memory CD45RA+ cells. Trimming took off 1 base at V and 3 bases at J, with 12 bases between the two ends. Germline V lookup: CDR1 SGHAT, CDR2 FQNNGV. The CDR3 totals 15 residues. The chain uses TRBV11-2 and TRBJ1-2; D is uncertain. Sequences were obtained from naive CD8+ T cells sorted from blood. The sequence derives from a man between 18 and 29 years old in good health. The CDR3 sequence: CASSLVGPGDYGYTF. Written as DNA, the CDR3 is TGTGCCAGCAGCTTAGTTGGCCCTGGGGACTATGGCTACACCTTC.